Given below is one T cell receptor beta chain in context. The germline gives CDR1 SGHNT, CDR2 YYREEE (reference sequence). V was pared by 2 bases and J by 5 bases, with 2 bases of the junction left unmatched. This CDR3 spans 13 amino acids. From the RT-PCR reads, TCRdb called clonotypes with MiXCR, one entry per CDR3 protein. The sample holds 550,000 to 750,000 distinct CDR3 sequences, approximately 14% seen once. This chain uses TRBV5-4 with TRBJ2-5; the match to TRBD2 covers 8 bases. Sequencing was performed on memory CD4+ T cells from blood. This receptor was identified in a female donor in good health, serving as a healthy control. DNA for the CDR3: TGTGCCAGCAGCTTAAGGACTAGCGAGACCCAGTACTTC. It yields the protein CASSLRTSETQYF.